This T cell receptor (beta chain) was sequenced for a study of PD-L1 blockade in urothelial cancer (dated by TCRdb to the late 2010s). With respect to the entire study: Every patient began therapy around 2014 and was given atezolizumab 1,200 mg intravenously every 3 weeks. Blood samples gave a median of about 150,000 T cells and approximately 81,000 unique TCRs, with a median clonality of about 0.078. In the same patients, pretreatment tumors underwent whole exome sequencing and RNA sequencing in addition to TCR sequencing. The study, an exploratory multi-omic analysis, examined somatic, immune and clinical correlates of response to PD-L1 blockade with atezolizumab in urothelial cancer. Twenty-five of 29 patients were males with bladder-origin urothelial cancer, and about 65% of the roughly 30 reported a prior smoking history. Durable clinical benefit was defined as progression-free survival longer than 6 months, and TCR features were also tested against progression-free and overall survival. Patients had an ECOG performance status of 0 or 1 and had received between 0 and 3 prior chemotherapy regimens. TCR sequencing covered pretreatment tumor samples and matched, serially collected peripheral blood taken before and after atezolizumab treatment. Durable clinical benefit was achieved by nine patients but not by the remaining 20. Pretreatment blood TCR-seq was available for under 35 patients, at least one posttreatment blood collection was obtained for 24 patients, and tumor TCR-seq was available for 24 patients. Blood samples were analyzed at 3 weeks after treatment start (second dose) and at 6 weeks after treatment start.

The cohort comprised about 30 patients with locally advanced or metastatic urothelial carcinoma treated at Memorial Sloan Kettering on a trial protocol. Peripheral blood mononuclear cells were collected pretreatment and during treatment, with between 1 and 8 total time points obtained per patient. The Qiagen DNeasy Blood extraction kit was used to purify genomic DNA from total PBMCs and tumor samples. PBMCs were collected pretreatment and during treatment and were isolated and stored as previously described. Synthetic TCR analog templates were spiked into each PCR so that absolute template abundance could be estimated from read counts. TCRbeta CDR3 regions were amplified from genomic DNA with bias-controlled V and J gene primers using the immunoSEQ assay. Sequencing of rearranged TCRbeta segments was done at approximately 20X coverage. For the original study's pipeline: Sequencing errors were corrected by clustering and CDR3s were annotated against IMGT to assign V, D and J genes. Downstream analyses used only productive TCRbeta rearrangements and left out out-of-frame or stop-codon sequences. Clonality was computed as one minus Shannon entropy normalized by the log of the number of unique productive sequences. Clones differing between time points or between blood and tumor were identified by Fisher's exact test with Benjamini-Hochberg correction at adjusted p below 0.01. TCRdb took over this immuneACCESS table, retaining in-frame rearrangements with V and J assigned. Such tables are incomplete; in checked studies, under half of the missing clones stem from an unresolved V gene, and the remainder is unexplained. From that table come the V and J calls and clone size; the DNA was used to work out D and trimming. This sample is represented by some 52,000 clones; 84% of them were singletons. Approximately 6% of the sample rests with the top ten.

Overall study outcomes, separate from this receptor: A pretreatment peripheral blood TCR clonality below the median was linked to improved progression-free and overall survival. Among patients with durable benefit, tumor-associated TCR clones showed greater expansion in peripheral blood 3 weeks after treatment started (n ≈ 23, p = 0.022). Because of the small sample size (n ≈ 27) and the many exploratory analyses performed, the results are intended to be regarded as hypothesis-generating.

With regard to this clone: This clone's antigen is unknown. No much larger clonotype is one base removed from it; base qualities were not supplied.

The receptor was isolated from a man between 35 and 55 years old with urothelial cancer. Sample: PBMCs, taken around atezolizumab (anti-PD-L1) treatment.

The nucleotide sequence is given as TGTGCCAGCAGCGGCCATGCCGGGGGAAGCAATCAGCCCCAGCATTTT. Its amino acids are CASSGHAGGSNQPQHF. The chain couples TRBV5-5 to TRBJ1-5, with a tentative D gene TRBD1 over 5 matching bases. The germline V gene encodes CDR1 SGHKS and CDR2 YYEKEE (reference sequence). Trimming removed 4 bases from V and 1 base from J, leaving 15 bases between the germline ends. Spanning cysteine to phenylalanine, the CDR3 consists of 16 amino acids. Just the 48-base CDR3 DNA is kept, in frame starting at base 1.